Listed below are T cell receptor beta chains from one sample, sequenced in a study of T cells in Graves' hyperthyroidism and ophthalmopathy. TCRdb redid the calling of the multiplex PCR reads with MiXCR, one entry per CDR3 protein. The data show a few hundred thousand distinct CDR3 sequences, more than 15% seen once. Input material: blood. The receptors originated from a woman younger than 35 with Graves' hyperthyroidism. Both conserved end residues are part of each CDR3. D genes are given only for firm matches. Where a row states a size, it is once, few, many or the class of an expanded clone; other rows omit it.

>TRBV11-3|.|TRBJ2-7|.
TGTGCCAGCAGCTTAGAAAATGGGCAGCCCTACGAGCAGTACTTC
CASSLENGQPYEQYF
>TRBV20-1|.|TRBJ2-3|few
TGCAGTGCTAGAGATATCGTAAGGGGGCGGGGAGATACGCAGTATTTT
CSARDIVRGRGDTQYF
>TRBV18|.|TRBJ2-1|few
TGTGCCAGCTCACCAGTTCCGAGCTCCTACAATGAGCAGTTCTTC
CASSPVPSSYNEQFF
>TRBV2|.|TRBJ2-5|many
TGTGCCAGCAGTGAAGATTCAGAAGAGACCCAGTACTTC
CASSEDSEETQYF
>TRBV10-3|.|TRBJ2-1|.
TGTGCCATCCGGGCCGTCAATGAGCAGTTCTTC
CAIRAVNEQFF
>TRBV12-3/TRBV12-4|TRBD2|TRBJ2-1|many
TGTGCCAGCAGTGACCGTTCTAAGGTAGCGGGGGGCTATAATGAGCAGTTCTTC
CASSDRSKVAGGYNEQFF
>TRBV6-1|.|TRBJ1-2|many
TGTGCCAGCAGTGAGGGGGGGAAACATGGCTACACCTTC
CASSEGGKHGYTF
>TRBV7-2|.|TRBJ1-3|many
TGTGCCAGCAGCTTAACAGGCTCAGGAACTCCTGGAAACACCATATATTTT
CASSLTGSGTPGNTIYF
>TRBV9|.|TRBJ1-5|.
TGTGCCAGCAGCGGAGGGGGGGGGAGTCAGCCCCAGCATTTT
CASSGGGGSQPQHF
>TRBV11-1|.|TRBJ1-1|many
TGTGCCAGCAGCTTAGATAGTGGACAAAAGAACACTGAAGCTTTCTTT
CASSLDSGQKNTEAFF
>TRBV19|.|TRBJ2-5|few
TGTGCCAGTAGTATAACCGTCCCCGGACAGCTCCAAGAGACCCAGTACTTC
CASSITVPGQLQETQYF
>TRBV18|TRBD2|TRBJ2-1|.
TGTGCCAGCTCACCAGACCCTCTGGAGCTAGCGGGAGGTACAAGGAATGAGCAGTTCTTC
CASSPDPLELAGGTRNEQFF
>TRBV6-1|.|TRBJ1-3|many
TGTGCCAGCAGTATGGGAGGGCTGAGTGACACCATATATTTT
CASSMGGLSDTIYF
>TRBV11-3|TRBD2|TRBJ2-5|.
TGTGCCAGCAGCTTAGCCGGGACTAGCGGTGAAGAGACCCAGTACTTC
CASSLAGTSGEETQYF
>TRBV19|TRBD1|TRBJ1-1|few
TGTGCCAGTAGTATTTCGGGGACAGGGGGTTTTGCTTTCTTT
CASSISGTGGFAFF